The T cell receptor beta chain under discussion was sequenced for a study of CD8 T cells in Susac syndrome. An amount of RNA that ranged from roughly 0.45 to 1 ug was reverse transcribed with random hexamers. Across 54 Vbeta and 13 Jbeta, immunoSEQ multiplex PCR amplified TCR beta CDR3. MiXCR, applied by TCRdb to the immunoSEQ multiplex PCR reads, yields one record per CDR3 protein. Among about 400,000 distinct CDR3 sequences listed, 75% to 90% were seen once. The V gene end was trimmed by 7 bases and the J gene end by 0 bases; junction bases not matched to a gene: 7. The CDR3 loop spans 16 amino acids. The study used treatment-naive patients who had stable or active relapsing-remitting disease as multiple sclerosis controls. Bulk CD8+ and CD4+ cells came from magnetic negative isolation; CD8+ TEMRA by FACS.

The clonotype comes from a human donor with multiple sclerosis. The chain has TRBV12-3 or TRBV12-4 and TRBJ1-1, with 11 bases identical to TRBD1. The material sequenced was CD8+ T cells from PBMCs. CDR3 nucleotide sequence: TGTGCCAGCACCAGGACAGGGGGCCCCATGAACACTGAAGCTTTCTTT. It is translated as CASTRTGGPMNTEAFF.